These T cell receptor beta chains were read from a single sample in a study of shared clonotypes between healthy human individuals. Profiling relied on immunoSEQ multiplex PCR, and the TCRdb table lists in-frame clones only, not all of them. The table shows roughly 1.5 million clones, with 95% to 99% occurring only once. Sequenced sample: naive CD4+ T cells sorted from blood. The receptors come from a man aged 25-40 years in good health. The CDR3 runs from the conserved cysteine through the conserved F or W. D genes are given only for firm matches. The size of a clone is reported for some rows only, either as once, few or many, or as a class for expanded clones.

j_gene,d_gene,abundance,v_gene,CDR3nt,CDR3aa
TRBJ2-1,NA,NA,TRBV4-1,TGCGCCAGCAGCCAAGATAAGGGCGGGATACTTTACAATGAGCAGTTCTTC,CASSQDKGGILYNEQFF
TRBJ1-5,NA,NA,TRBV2,TGTGCCAGCAGTGGTAGAAATCAGCCCCAGCATTTT,CASSGRNQPQHF
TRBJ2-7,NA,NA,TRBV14,TGTGCCAGCAGCCGGGGGCATCGCTACGAGCAGTACTTC,CASSRGHRYEQYF
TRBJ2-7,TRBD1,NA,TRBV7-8,TGTGCCAGCATCCGGGACAGGGTATCCCACGAGCAGTACTTC,CASIRDRVSHEQYF
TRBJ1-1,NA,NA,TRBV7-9,TGTGCCAGCAGCTTAGAGGACACTGAAGCTTTCTTT,CASSLEDTEAFF
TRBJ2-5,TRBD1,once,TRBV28,TGTGCCAGCAGTTTATCGACAGGGGGCTGGGGGGAGACCCAGTACTTC,CASSLSTGGWGETQYF
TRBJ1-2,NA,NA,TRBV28,TGTGCCAGCAGTTTATTGAGGGAAGGCTACACCTTC,CASSLLREGYTF
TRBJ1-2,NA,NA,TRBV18,TGTGCCAGCTCACCAAGACCCCCGCAAGGCCAAGATGGCTACACCTTC,CASSPRPPQGQDGYTF
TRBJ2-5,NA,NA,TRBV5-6,TGTGCCAGCAGCTTCGGTCCGACCCAAGAGACCCAGTACTTC,CASSFGPTQETQYF
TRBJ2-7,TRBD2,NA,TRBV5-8,TGTGCCAGCAGCTTGAGGTGGACTAGCGGGAGTGGCGAGCAGTACTTC,CASSLRWTSGSGEQYF
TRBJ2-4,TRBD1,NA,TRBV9,TGTGCCAGCAGCCCCGAGACAGGGGTAAACATTCAGTACTTC,CASSPETGVNIQYF
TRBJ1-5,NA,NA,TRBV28,TGTGCCAGCAGCAGCCATACTGTTTGGCCCCAGCATTTT,CASSSHTVWPQHF
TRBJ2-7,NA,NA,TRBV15,TGTGCCACCAGCAACTCACCGGGACCCTACGAGCAGTACTTC,CATSNSPGPYEQYF
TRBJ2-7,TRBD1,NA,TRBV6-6,TGTGCCAGCAGTGGGGTCCGGGACAGGGACCTCTACGAGCAGTACTTC,CASSGVRDRDLYEQYF
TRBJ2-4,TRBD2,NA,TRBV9,TGTGCCAGCGGGACCGGGCCCCGGGAGGACATTCAGTACTTC,CASGTGPREDIQYF
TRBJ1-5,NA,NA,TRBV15,TGTGCCACCAGCAGAGACGGGAACAATCAGCCCCAGCATTTT,CATSRDGNNQPQHF
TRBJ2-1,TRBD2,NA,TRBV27,TGTGCCAGCAGCCGAAGACTAGCGGGAGACCATGAGCAGTTCTTC,CASSRRLAGDHEQFF
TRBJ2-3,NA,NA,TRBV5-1,TGCGCCAGCAGCCCCTCTGTCCCTAGCACAGATACGCAGTATTTT,CASSPSVPSTDTQYF
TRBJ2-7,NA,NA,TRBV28,TGTGCCAGCAGTTTACTCCCCTACGAGCAGTACTTC,CASSLLPYEQYF
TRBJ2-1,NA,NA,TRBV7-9,TGTGCCAGCAGCTCTCAAAGGAATAATGAGCAGTTCTTC,CASSSQRNNEQFF
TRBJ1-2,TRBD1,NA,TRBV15,TGTGCCACCAGCAGAGATTCCTCCGGGACAGGGCCTTATCTGTTC,CATSRDSSGTGPYLF
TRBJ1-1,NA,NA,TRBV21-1,TGTGCCAGCAGCAACTGGGACAGGGGGGACACTGAAGCTTTCTTT,CASSNWDRGDTEAFF
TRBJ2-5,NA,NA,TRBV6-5,TGTGCCAGCAGTTACTCAAAAGGGATAGCTGGAGAGACCCAGTACTTC,CASSYSKGIAGETQYF
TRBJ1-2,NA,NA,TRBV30,TGTGCCTGGAGCTGGAGAAATAACTATGGCTACACCTTC,CAWSWRNNYGYTF
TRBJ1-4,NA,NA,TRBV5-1,TGCGCCAGCAGCTTGGAGACTGGGTTTGTGAAACTGTTTTTT,CASSLETGFVKLFF
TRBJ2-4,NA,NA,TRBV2,TGTGCCAGCAGTGATTCTAGTCGGGACATTCAGTACTTC,CASSDSSRDIQYF
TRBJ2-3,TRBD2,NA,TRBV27,TGTGCCAGCAGTTTCAGCGGGATCACCACAGATACGCAGTATTTT,CASSFSGITTDTQYF
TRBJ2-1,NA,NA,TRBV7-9,TGTGCCAGCAGCCACCAGAGCGGGTTTTCCTACAATGAGCAGTTCTTC,CASSHQSGFSYNEQFF
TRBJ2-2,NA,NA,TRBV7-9,TGTGCCAGCAGTCTTACAGACAGAATCGGGGAGCTGTTTTTT,CASSLTDRIGELFF
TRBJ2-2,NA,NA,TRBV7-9,TGTGCCAGCAGCAAGAAACAATCCGCGGACACCGGGGAGCTGTTTTTT,CASSKKQSADTGELFF
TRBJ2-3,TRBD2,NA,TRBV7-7,TGTGCCGTGGAGAGACTAGCGGGATCAGATACGCAGTATTTT,CAVERLAGSDTQYF
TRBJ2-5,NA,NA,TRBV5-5,TGTGCCAGCAGCACCTGGGACCAAGAGACCCAGTACTTC,CASSTWDQETQYF
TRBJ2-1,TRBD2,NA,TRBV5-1,TGCGCCAGCAGCGGCGGGGGTAGCGGGAGGGCCTCCTACAATGAGCAGTTCTTC,CASSGGGSGRASYNEQFF
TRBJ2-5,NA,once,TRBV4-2,TGTGCCAGCAGCCAAGCGTCTTACAAGGCGGAGACCCAGTACTTC,CASSQASYKAETQYF
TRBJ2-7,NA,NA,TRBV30,TGTGCCTGGAGGGGCGGGTACTCCTACGAGCAGTACTTC,CAWRGGYSYEQYF
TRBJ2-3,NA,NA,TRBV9,TGTGCCAGCAGCGTAGTGGGCTCAGATACGCAGTATTTT,CASSVVGSDTQYF
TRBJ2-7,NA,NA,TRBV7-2,TGTGCCAGCAGCTTAGCGCTCTCGGACGAAGGCTACGAGCAGTACTTC,CASSLALSDEGYEQYF
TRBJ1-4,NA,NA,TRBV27,TGTGCCAGCAGTTCCCTTCCCCTGTCTACTAATGAAAAACTGTTTTTT,CASSSLPLSTNEKLFF
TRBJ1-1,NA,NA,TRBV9,TGTGCCAGCAGCGTAGGAAACCAGAGAATGAACACTGAAGCTTTCTTT,CASSVGNQRMNTEAFF
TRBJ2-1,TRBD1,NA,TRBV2,TGTGCCAGAGGAACAGGGGCATCCTACAATGAGCAGTTCTTC,CARGTGASYNEQFF
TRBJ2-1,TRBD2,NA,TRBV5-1,TGCGCCAGCAGCTTGGGCGGTAGCGGGAGATTACAGAATGAGCAGTTCTTC,CASSLGGSGRLQNEQFF
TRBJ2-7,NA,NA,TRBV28,TGTGCCAGCAGTTTGCTTGTCTACGAGCAGTACTTC,CASSLLVYEQYF
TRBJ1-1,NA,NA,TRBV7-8,TGTGCCAGCAGCTTAGTATCAGGAAACACTGAAGCTTTCTTT,CASSLVSGNTEAFF
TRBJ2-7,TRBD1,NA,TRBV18,TGTGCCAGCTCCGACCGGGACAGGATTCGGGACGAGCAGTACTTC,CASSDRDRIRDEQYF
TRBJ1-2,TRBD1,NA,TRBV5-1,TGCGCCAGCAGCTTCGACAGGGGGACCAACTATGGCTACACCTTC,CASSFDRGTNYGYTF
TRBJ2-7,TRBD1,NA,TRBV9,TGTGCCAGCAGCGTAACCGGGACAGGACCCTACGAGCAGTACTTC,CASSVTGTGPYEQYF
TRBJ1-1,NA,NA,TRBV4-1,TGCGCCAGCAGCCAAAATCAGGGGCGTAACACTGAAGCTTTCTTT,CASSQNQGRNTEAFF
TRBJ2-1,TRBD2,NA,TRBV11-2,TGTGCCAGCAGCGCTGTAATTTGGACTAGCGGGAGTCGTAATGAGCAGTTCTTC,CASSAVIWTSGSRNEQFF
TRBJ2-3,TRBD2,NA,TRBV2,TGTGCTGGGGGGACTAGCGGGAGAGATACGCAGTATTTT,CAGGTSGRDTQYF
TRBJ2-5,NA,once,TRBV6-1,TGTGCCAGCAGTGTAAGGTTCGAGACCCAGTACTTC,CASSVRFETQYF
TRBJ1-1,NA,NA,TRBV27,TGTGCCAGCAGTACCAACTTAGGAGCTTTCTTT,CASSTNLGAFF
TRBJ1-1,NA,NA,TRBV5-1,TGCGCCAGCAGCTTCGTCGGGAGAGACACTGAAGCTTTCTTT,CASSFVGRDTEAFF
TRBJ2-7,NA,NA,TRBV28,TGTGCCAGCACCGCGGGACCGTACTACGAGCAGTACTTC,CASTAGPYYEQYF
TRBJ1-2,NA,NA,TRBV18,TGTGCCAGCTCACCAACGGAATTGGGGGGCTACACCTTC,CASSPTELGGYTF
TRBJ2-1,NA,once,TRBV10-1,TGCGCCAGCAGTGATCCCTACACGGGAAACAATGAGCAGTTCTTC,CASSDPYTGNNEQFF